Listed here are 2 T cell receptor beta chains from one sample, sequenced in a study of post-analysis software for immune sequencing data. Notes on the study in general: Higher frequency in patients than in controls was seen for roughly five TRBV segments, with TRBV5-6, TRBV5-1 and TRBV20-1 among them.

Unique molecular identifiers were carried by the TCR beta cDNA libraries. TCRdb re-derived calls from the PCR reads in MiXCR, one entry per CDR3 protein. The table has hundreds of thousands of distinct CDR3 sequences, less than 35% seen once. These TCRs' antigens remain unknown. Sequencing was carried out using blood. The receptors originated from a girl under 18 with multiple sclerosis.

V and J are TRBV7-9 and TRBJ1-5; D not resolved. The V gene lost 0 bases and the J gene lost 5 bases, with 5 bases spanning the gap. The CDR3 runs 13 residues. From germline, CDR1 is SEHNR and CDR2 FQNEAQ (reference sequence). The CDR3 loop is CASSLALDQPQHF. In nucleotides, the CDR3 is TGTGCCAGCAGCTTAGCGCTAGATCAGCCCCAGCATTTT.

This clonotype was detected a few times. V gene TRBV5-1 combines with J gene TRBJ2-1; the match to TRBD2 covers 9 bases. CDR1 SGHRS and CDR2 YFSETQ come from the germline V gene. This CDR3 spans 15 amino acids. Losses at the gene ends were 0 bases for V and 6 bases for J; bases not matched to a gene: 4. Here the CDR3 reads CASSLGREGGNEQFF. The DNA for the CDR3 is TGCGCCAGCAGCTTGGGGCGGGAGGGGGGCAATGAGCAGTTCTTC.